This T cell receptor (beta chain) was found in a study of CD8 T cells in Susac syndrome. Control patients had untreated stable or active relapsing-remitting multiple sclerosis by revised McDonald criteria. Negative isolation yielded CD8+ and CD4+ T cells; FACS enriched TEMRA cells. Germline CDR1 reads MNHNS; CDR2 reads SASEGT. The CDR3 is made up of 13 amino acids. The V end lost 5 bases, the J end lost 5 bases, and 13 bases lay between the germline ends. Random hexamers were used to reverse transcribe about 0.45 to 1 ug of RNA. Multiplex immunoSEQ PCR targeted 54 Vbeta and 13 Jbeta TCR beta segments. TCRdb redid the calling of the immunoSEQ multiplex PCR reads with MiXCR, one entry per CDR3 protein. The data hold approximately 300,000 distinct CDR3 sequences, with approximately 89% observed a single time.

The TCR was taken from a human donor with multiple sclerosis. The material sequenced was CD8+ T cells from PBMCs. This chain links TRBV6-1 with TRBJ2-7, with D perhaps TRBD1 (5 bases). The CDR3, as DNA: TGTGCCAGCAGTTCTCACAGGTCCAACGAGCAGTACTTC. It codes for CASSSHRSNEQYF.